These 21 T cell receptor beta chains were sequenced from one sample in a study of T cell responses to AZD1222 COVID-19 vaccine. The data were produced by immunoSEQ multiplex PCR, yet TCRdb's version contains in-frame clones alone and is incomplete. In the table there are about 140,000 clones, 80% to 95% of which are singletons. The sample consisted of peripheral blood, taken on day 0 of AZD1222 vaccination. These TCRs come from an adult in good health.

The chain is built from TRBV10-1 and TRBJ1-4, with D hard to call. This CDR3 is 14 amino acids long. Looked up from germline, CDR1 is WNHNN and CDR2 is SYGVQD (reference sequence). V lost 6 bases and J 4 bases, leaving 12 bases between the germline ends. DNA of the CDR3: TGCGCCAGCAGAAGAGACGGTCTTAATGAAAAACTGTTTTTT. It yields the protein CASRRDGLNEKLFF.

This clone has only one observation. The chain links TRBV30 to TRBJ2-7; TRBD2 matches 9 bases. The CDR3 is 12 residues long. CDR1 is GTSNPN, CDR2 SVGIG, per germline (reference sequence). Trimming took 3 bases from V and 11 from J; bases not matched to a gene: 8. CDR3 bases: TGTGCCTGGAGGTTTAGCGGGAGCAACGAGTACTTC. It yields the protein CAWRFSGSNEYF.

A word on this clone: Other DNA variants within this sample encode the same CDR3. The V and J genes are TRBV29-1 and TRBJ1-1; D gene ambiguous. Between the trimmed V and J ends, which lost 6 bases and 4 bases, there was a span of 6 bases. Per germline, CDR1 SQVTM and CDR2 ANQGSEA. This CDR3 contains 10 residues. CDR3 sequence (DNA): TGCAGCGTCGCCGGCACTGAAGCTTTCTTT. It specifies CSVAGTEAFF. Based on the CDR3 plus reference TRBV29-1 and TRBJ1-1, the full variable domain is SAVISQKPSRDICQRGTSLTIQCQVDSQVTMMFWYRQQPGQSLTLIATANQGSEATYESGFVIDKFPISRPNLTFSTLTVSNMSPEDSSIYLCSVAGTEAFFGQGTRLTVV.

The J gene is TRBJ1-1, the V gene TRBV2; D gene uncertain. The germline CDR1 and CDR2 sequences are SNHLY and FYNNEI. The V gene lost 3 bases and the J gene lost 8 bases, with 16 bases spanning the gap. CDR3 length equals 14 residues. CDR3: CASSDRGRDWEAFF. The CDR3 DNA follows: TGTGCCAGCAGTGACAGAGGACGGGATTGGGAAGCTTTCTTT.

This chain connects TRBV4-1 to TRBJ1-2, with D hard to call. CDR3 length equals 17 residues. CDR1 is MGHRA, CDR2 YSYEKL, per germline. With 3 bases removed from V and 4 bases from J, the gap between germline ends came to 21 bases. The CDR3 nucleotides are TGCGCCAGCAGCCAGGATTTTAGGGTTCGAGTCCTCTATGGCTACACCTTC. This gives the protein CASSQDFRVRVLYGYTF.

The chain has TRBV29-1 and TRBJ1-2; 9 nucleotides align to TRBD1. With V trimmed by 2 bases and J by 7 bases, 8 bases remained unmatched. CDR1 and CDR2 from the germline V gene are SQVTM and ANQGSEA. The CDR3 has 14 amino acids. The CDR3 DNA reads TGCAGCGTTGAAAGATGGGAGGGACAGGGTGGCTACACCTTC. It is translated as CSVERWEGQGGYTF.

The chain joins TRBV10-3 to TRBJ1-1; TRBD1 might be the D (6 bases). Germline loops: CDR1 ENHRY, CDR2 SYGVKD. The CDR3 has 16 residues. Trimming took 6 bases from V and 0 from J, leaving 17 bases between them. This CDR3 is CAIRSPWTDMNTEAFF. The DNA for the CDR3 is TGTGCCATCAGATCGCCCTGGACAGACATGAACACTGAAGCTTTCTTT.

The rearrangement links TRBV27 to TRBJ1-4; D is undetermined. The CDR3 consists of 16 residues. V was trimmed by 3 bases and J by 3 bases, leaving 14 bases between them. Germline V gene lookup returns CDR1 MNHEY and CDR2 SMNVEV (reference sequence). CDR3 sequence: CASSFLGHNSNEKLFF. Written as DNA, the CDR3 is TGTGCCAGCAGTTTCCTAGGGCACAATTCTAATGAAAAACTGTTTTTT.

The genes are TRBV27 and TRBJ2-3; D gene uncertain. V lost 11 bases and J lost 8, with 17 bases in between. The germline V gene encodes CDR1 MNHEY and CDR2 SMNVEV (reference sequence). CDR3 size: 12 residues. The CDR3, as DNA: TGTGCCGTACAAACCCATCCCGGTACGCAGTATTTT. Encoded protein: CAVQTHPGTQYF.

This clone was detected only a few times. V usage is TRBV3-1 (or the pseudogene TRBV3-2) and J usage is TRBJ1-1, with D tentatively TRBD1 (5 bases). The CDR3 contains 15 residues. Germline loops: CDR1 LGHDT, CDR2 YNNKEL (reference sequence). Trimming removed 0 bases at V and 7 bases at J, with 15 bases between. CDR3 nucleotide sequence: TGTGCCAGCAGCCAAGATTTAAATGTGGGGGTTGAAGCTTTCTTT. Translated, it gives CASSQDLNVGVEAFF.

In its sample, this clone was seen once. The chain combines TRBV7-2 with TRBJ2-1; D unresolved. CDR3 size: 16 residues. Deletions cut 4 bases from V and 6 bases from J, with 19 bases between. The germline gives CDR1 SGHTA, CDR2 FQGNSA. The CDR3 bases are TGTGCCAGCAGCTCTCAATCCCCTGTCCCACGCAATGAGCAGTTCTTC. Protein product: CASSSQSPVPRNEQFF.

This clone was recorded once. The chain uses TRBV11-1 and TRBJ1-6; 7 nucleotides agree with TRBD1. From germline, CDR1 is SGHAT and CDR2 FQDESV (reference sequence). The trim removed 5 bases at V and 7 bases at J, leaving 5 bases unmatched. The CDR3 has 14 residues. CDR3 residues: CASSRTGVNSPLHF. DNA of the CDR3: TGTGCCAGCAGCCGAACAGGGGTGAATTCACCCCTCCACTTT.

The chain joins TRBV5-6 to TRBJ1-5; D not resolved. V lost 2 bases and J lost 8, with 11 bases in between. The CDR3 is 13 residues long. Germline V CDR1 and CDR2: SGHDT, YYEEEE. In DNA, the CDR3 is TGTGCCAGCAGCTTCGAGCGGTTAGAGCCCCAGCATTTT. This encodes CASSFERLEPQHF.

V is TRBV2 and J is TRBJ1-1; 12 bases are shared with TRBD1. Per germline, CDR1 SNHLY and CDR2 FYNNEI. CDR3 length: 16 amino acids. V shed 7 bases, J shed 5 bases, and the junction held 11 bases outside the gene matches. CDR3 amino acids: CASNGLGQGAKTEAFF. The CDR3 DNA reads TGTGCCAGCAATGGGTTGGGACAGGGGGCAAAGACTGAAGCTTTCTTT.

V usage is TRBV30 and J usage is TRBJ2-2, with a tentative D call TRBD2 (6 bases). In germline, CDR1 is GTSNPN, CDR2 SVGIG (reference sequence). Trimming cost V 3 bases and J 5 bases, with 19 bases left between them. The CDR3 length is 16 residues. The CDR3 sequence is CAWRELAKPGTGELFF. The CDR3 DNA reads as TGTGCCTGGAGAGAGCTAGCGAAACCGGGTACCGGGGAGCTGTTTTTT.

The genes are TRBV6-5 and TRBJ2-7; 8 nucleotides match TRBD1. V shed 2 bases and J 3 bases; nucleotides not matched to a gene: 3. Per germline, CDR1 MNHEY and CDR2 SVGAGI. The CDR3 totals 14 residues. The CDR3 spells CASSYRTGIYEQYF. Written as DNA, the CDR3 is TGTGCCAGCAGTTACCGGACAGGGATCTACGAGCAGTACTTC.

The chain couples TRBV7-9 to TRBJ1-2; 7 bases align to TRBD1. The CDR3 has 15 amino acids. Germline V gene sequence: CDR1 SEHNR, CDR2 FQNEAQ (reference sequence). V was pared by 5 bases and J by 3 bases, with 9 bases of the junction left unmatched. The CDR3 is CASSDPGGLDYGYTF. DNA for the CDR3: TGTGCCAGCAGCGATCCAGGGGGTCTGGACTATGGCTACACCTTC.

V gene TRBV5-1 combines with J gene TRBJ2-7; TRBD1 matches at 8 bases. The junction had 2 bases not matched to a gene; V was cut back by 0 bases and J by 0 bases. This CDR3 is built from 15 residues. CDR1 and CDR2 (germline): SGHRS, YFSETQ. The CDR3 region has the DNA TGCGCCAGCAGCTTGGGACAGGGGTACTCCTACGAGCAGTACTTC. Encoded protein: CASSLGQGYSYEQYF. Combining the CDR3 with reference TRBV5-1 and TRBJ2-7 gives the whole variable domain KAGVTQTPRYLIKTRGQQVTLSCSPISGHRSVSWYQQTPGQGLQFLFEYFSETQRNKGNFPGRFSGRQFSNSRSEMNVSTLELGDSALYLCASSLGQGYSYEQYFGPGTRLTVT.

This clone was observed a single time. The J gene is TRBJ1-4, the V gene TRBV5-4; unclear D gene. The CDR3 contains 14 residues. CDR1 and CDR2 from the germline V gene are SGHNT and YYREEE (reference sequence). Trimming took off 1 base at V and 7 bases at J, with 11 bases between the two ends. The CDR3 region is CASSLSGLGEKLFF. The DNA of the CDR3 is TGTGCCAGCAGCTTGTCAGGACTAGGTGAAAAACTGTTTTTT.

The V and J genes are TRBV5-5 and TRBJ2-7; 13 bases fit TRBD2. There are 15 residues in the CDR3. The germline V gene has CDR1 SGHKS and CDR2 YYEKEE (reference sequence). V shed 2 bases, J shed 4 bases, and the junction held 3 bases outside the gene matches. The CDR3, as DNA: TGTGCCAGCAGCTTAGGACTAGCGGGAGAGTACGAGCAGTACTTC. This translates into CASSLGLAGEYEQYF.

Here the CDR3 DNA reads TGTGCCAGCTCACCAAATGCAGGGGGCCAAGAGACCCAGTACTTC. Translating it yields CASSPNAGGQETQYF. The J gene is TRBJ2-5, the V gene TRBV18, with 7 bases fitting TRBD1. CDR1 is KGHSH and CDR2 is LQKENI in the germline V gene. Trimming at V came to 2 bases and at J to 1 base, leaving 4 bases not matched to a gene. This CDR3 region has 15 residues.